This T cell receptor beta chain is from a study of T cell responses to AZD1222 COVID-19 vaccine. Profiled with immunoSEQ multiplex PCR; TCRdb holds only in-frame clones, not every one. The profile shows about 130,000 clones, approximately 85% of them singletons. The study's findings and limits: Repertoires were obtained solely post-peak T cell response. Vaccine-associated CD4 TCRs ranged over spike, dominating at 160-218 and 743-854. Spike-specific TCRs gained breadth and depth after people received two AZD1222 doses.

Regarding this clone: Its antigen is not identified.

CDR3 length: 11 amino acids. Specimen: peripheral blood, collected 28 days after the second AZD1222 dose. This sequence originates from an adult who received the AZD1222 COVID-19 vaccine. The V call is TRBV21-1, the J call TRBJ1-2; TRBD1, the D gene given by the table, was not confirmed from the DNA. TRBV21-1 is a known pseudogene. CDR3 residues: CASSRTVQRTF. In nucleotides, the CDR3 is TGTGCCAGCAGCCGGACAGTTCAGAGGACCTTC.